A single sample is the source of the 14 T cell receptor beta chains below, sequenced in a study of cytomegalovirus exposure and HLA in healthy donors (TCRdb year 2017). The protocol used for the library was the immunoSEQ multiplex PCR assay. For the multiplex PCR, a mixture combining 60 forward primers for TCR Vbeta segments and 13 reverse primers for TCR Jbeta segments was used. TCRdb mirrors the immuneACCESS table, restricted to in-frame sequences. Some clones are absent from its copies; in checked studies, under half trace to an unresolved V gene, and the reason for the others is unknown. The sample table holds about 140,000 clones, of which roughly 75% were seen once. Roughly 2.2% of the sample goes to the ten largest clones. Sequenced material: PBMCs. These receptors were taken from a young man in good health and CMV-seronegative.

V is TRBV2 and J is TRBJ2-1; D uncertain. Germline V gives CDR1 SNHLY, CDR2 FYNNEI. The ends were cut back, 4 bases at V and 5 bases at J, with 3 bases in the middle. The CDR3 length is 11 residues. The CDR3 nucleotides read TGTGCCAGCAGTGGAGACAATGAGCAGTTCTTC. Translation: CASSGDNEQFF.

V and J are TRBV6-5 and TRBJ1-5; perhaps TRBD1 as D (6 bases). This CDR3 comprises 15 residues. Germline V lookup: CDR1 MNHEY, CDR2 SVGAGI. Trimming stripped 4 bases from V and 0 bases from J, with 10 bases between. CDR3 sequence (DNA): TGTGCCAGCAGTTCCGGACAGTATAGCAATCAGCCCCAGCATTTT. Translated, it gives CASSSGQYSNQPQHF.

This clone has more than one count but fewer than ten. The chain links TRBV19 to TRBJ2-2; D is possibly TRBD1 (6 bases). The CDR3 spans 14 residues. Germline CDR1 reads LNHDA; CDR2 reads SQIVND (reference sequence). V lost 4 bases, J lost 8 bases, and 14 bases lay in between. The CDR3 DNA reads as TGTGCCAGTAGTAATCAGGGGCCGGCGGGGGAGCTGTTTTTT. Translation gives CASSNQGPAGELFF. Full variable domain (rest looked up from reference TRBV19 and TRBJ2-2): DGGITQSPKYLFRKEGQNVTLSCEQNLNHDAMYWYRQDPGQGLRLIYYSQIVNDFQKGDIAEGYSVSREKKESFPLTVTSAQKNPTAFYLCASSNQGPAGELFFGEGSRLTVL.

The CDR3 sequence is CASSLTGPAGTGELFF. The DNA of the CDR3 is TGTGCCAGCAGCTTAACGGGCCCAGCGGGAACCGGGGAGCTGTTTTTT. The chain employs TRBV7-3 and TRBJ2-2; TRBD2 aligns across 7 bases. CDR1 is SGHTA, CDR2 FQGTGA, per germline. This CDR3 contains 16 residues. J was trimmed by 5 bases and V by 0 bases; bases with no gene match: 6.

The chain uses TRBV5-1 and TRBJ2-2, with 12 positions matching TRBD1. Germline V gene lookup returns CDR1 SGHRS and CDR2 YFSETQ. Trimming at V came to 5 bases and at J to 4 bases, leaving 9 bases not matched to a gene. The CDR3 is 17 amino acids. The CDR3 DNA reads TGCGCCAGCAGGTCCGGGACAGGGGGCAGTAGCACCGGGGAGCTGTTTTTT. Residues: CASRSGTGGSSTGELFF.

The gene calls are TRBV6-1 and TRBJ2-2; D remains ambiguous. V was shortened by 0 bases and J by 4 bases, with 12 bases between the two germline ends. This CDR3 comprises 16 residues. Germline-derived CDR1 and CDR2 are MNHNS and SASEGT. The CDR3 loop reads CASSEASLTPTGELFF. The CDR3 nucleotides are TGTGCCAGCAGTGAAGCATCACTAACCCCCACCGGGGAGCTGTTTTTT.

The CDR3 here is CASSRSTSGRPLAKNIQYF. DNA for the CDR3: TGTGCCAGCAGCAGATCGACTAGCGGGAGGCCACTAGCCAAAAACATTCAGTACTTC. The chain uses TRBV7-6 and TRBJ2-4; TRBD2 agrees at 13 bases. The CDR3 is 19 amino acids. Germline lookup yields CDR1 SGHVS and CDR2 FNYEAQ. The J segment lost 0 bases and the V segment lost 5 bases, leaving 10 bases of the junction unmatched.

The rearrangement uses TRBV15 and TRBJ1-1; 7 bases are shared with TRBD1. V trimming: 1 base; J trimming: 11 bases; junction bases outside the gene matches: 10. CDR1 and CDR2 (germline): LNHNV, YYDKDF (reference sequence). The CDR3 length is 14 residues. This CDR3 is CATSRGRQGLFAFF. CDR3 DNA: TGTGCCACCAGCAGAGGCCGACAGGGTTTGTTTGCTTTCTTT. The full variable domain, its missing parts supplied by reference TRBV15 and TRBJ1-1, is DAMVIQNPRYQVTQFGKPVTLSCSQTLNHNVMYWYQQKSSQAPKLLFHYYDKDFNNEADTPDNFQSRRPNTSFCFLDIRSPGLGDTAMYLCATSRGRQGLFAFFGQGTRLTVV.

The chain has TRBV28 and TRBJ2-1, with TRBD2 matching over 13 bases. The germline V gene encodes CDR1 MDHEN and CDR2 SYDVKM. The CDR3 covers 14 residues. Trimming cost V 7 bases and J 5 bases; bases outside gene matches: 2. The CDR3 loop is CASIGTSGNNEQFF. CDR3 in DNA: TGTGCCAGCATAGGGACTAGCGGGAACAATGAGCAGTTCTTC.

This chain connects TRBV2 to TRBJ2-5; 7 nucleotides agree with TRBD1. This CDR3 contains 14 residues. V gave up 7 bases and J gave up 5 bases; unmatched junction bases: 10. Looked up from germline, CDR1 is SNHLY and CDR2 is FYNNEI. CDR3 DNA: TGTGCCAGCACCCTCTTAGGGGGCGCGGAGACCCAGTACTTC. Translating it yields CASTLLGGAETQYF. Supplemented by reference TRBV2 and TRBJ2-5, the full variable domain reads EPEVTQTPSHQVTQMGQEVILRCVPISNHLYFYWYRQILGQKVEFLVSFYNNEISEKSEIFDDQFSVERPDGSNFTLKIRSTKLEDSAMYFCASTLLGGAETQYFGPGTRLLVL.

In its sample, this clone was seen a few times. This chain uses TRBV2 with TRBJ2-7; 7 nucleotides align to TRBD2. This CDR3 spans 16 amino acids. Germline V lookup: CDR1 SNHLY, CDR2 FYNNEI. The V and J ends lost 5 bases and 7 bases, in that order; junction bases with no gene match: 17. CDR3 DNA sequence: TGTGCCAGCAGTTTGGCCTCTTGGGCGGGAGTGGGGGAGCAGTACTTC. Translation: CASSLASWAGVGEQYF. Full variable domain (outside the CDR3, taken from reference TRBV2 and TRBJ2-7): EPEVTQTPSHQVTQMGQEVILRCVPISNHLYFYWYRQILGQKVEFLVSFYNNEISEKSEIFDDQFSVERPDGSNFTLKIRSTKLEDSAMYFCASSLASWAGVGEQYFGPGTRLTVT.

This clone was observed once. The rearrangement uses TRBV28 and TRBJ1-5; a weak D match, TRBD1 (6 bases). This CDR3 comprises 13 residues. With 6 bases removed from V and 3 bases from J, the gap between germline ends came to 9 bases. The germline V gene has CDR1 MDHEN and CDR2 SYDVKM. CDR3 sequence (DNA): TGTGCCAGCAGATGGGACACCAATCAGCCCCAGCATTTT. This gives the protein CASRWDTNQPQHF. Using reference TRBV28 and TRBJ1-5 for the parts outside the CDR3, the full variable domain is DVKVTQSSRYLVKRTGEKVFLECVQDMDHENMFWYRQDPGLGLRLIYFSYDVKMKEKGDIPEGYSVSREKKERFSLILESASTNQTSMYLCASRWDTNQPQHFGDGTRLSIL.

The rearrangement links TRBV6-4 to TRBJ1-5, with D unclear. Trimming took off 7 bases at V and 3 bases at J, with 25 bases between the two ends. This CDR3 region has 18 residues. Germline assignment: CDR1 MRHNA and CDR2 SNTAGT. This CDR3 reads CASILETCLGAYNQPQHF. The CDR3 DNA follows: TGTGCCAGCATCCTAGAAACGTGTTTGGGAGCCTACAATCAGCCCCAGCATTTT.

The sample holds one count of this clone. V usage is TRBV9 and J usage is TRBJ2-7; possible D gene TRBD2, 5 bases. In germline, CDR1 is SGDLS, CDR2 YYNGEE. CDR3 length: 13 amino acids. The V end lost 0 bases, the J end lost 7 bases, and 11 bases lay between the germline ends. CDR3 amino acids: CASSVGSGVEQYF. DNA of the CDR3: TGTGCCAGCAGCGTAGGGTCCGGGGTAGAGCAGTACTTC.